This section outlines one TCR beta chain sequence together with its context. Its antigen is undetermined. This record comes from a study of PD-L1 blockade in urothelial cancer. Across the whole study: The number of prior chemotherapy regimens per patient was 0 to 3.

This sample's time point: peripheral blood 6 weeks after treatment start. Each patient presented with locally advanced or metastatic urothelial carcinoma. The CDR3 is made up of 14 amino acids. Germline values: CDR1 MNHNY, CDR2 SVGAGI (reference sequence). Trimming took 2 bases from V and 4 from J, leaving 10 bases between them. In each PCR, synthetic TCR analog templates were spiked in. Only in-frame clones appear in the TCRdb table, and some are missing; sequencing was by immunoSEQ multiplex PCR. The sample records about 130,000 clones, more than 75% being singletons. Study-wide results and caveats: Tumor-associated clones in the blood of durable-benefit patients grew more at 3 weeks.

This sample comprised PBMCs, obtained around atezolizumab (anti-PD-L1) treatment. This TCR was recovered from a man aged 50 to 59 with urothelial cancer. The rearrangement joins TRBV6-6 to TRBJ2-3; weak D call: TRBD1 (6 bases). This CDR3 is CASSYGGQPDTQYF. The CDR3 DNA sequence: TGTGCCAGCAGTTACGGAGGACAGCCAGATACGCAGTATTTT.